This TCR beta chain was recovered during a study of metastatic and nonmetastatic thyroid tumors. This clone was found many times. Prior to thyroid surgery, none of the patients had received any treatment. TCRdb re-called the PCR reads via MiXCR. The data hold about 70,000 clones, with more than 15% observed a single time. The receptor comes from a female donor with papillary thyroid cancer or a benign thyroid nodule (not recorded which). Some clones in this sample may be carry-over from other donors' samples. The sample was blood.

Here the CDR3 DNA reads TGTGCCAGCAGTCAAGGACATCCCCCAGCAAACACTGAAGCTTTCTTT. Its translation: CASSQGHPPANTEAFF. The J gene is TRBJ1-1, the V gene TRBV11-1, with D perhaps TRBD1 (5 bases). The CDR3 totals 16 residues. V was cut by 6 bases and J by 2 bases, with 19 bases left in between. Germline CDR1 SGHAT, CDR2 FQDESV (reference sequence).